This T cell receptor (beta chain) was captured in a study of blood T cells in healthy people across ages. Study results and limitations: PBMC samples, being unsorted, prevented any conclusive comparison of naive and antigen-experienced cells. More naive CD4+ cells and higher diversity were found in long-lived than in aged donors.

Trimming stripped 4 bases from V and 4 bases from J, with 11 bases between. Per germline, CDR1 MDHEN and CDR2 SYDVKM. This CDR3 region has 14 residues. For the second PCR, which ran for roughly 7 to 11 cycles, a sample-barcoded 5' primer and a J-beta primer mix were used. Sequencing of every sample gave 3 million or more CDR3-containing paired-end reads. TCRdb itself ran the 5' RACE reads through MiXCR, one entry per CDR3 protein. The sample holds fewer than 900,000 distinct CDR3 sequences, roughly 47% seen once. Note on this clonotype: Its antigen is still unknown.

Individuals who donated were healthy Caucasians from Russia aged about 6 to 100. The genes are TRBV28 and TRBJ2-1, with D unclear. Source material: blood. This TCR was sampled from a woman in her fifties or sixties in good health. The CDR3 protein is CASSSVTEYNEQFF. CDR3 DNA sequence: TGTGCCAGCAGTTCCGTTACGGAGTACAATGAGCAGTTCTTC.